This T cell receptor (beta chain) was obtained from a study of blood T cell repertoires in COVID-19. The CDR3 consists of 17 residues. CDR1 and CDR2 (germline): WNHNN, SYGVQD (reference sequence). V lost 0 bases and J lost 4; bases outside the gene matches: 12. Repertoires were generated with immunoSEQ multiplex PCR, while TCRdb's copy carries only in-frame clones and drops some. In the table there are about 320,000 clones, around 84% of which are singletons. This TCR came from a young woman who had recovered from COVID-19. The V and J genes are TRBV10-1 and TRBJ2-7, with 7 bases matching TRBD1. The sequenced sample consisted of PBMCs or T cells enriched from blood (not recorded which). The CDR3 sequence is CASSESTDSPGGYEQYF. In DNA, the CDR3 is TGCGCCAGCAGTGAGTCGACGGACTCTCCAGGGGGTTACGAGCAGTACTTC.